The present T cell receptor (beta chain) was sequenced within a study of T cell responses to AZD1222 COVID-19 vaccine. Clones were read by immunoSEQ multiplex PCR, and TCRdb kept only the in-frame ones, dropping some. Among some 120,000 clones, around 90% were seen once, and the ten largest hold 4% to 4.5%. With V trimmed by 5 bases and J by 7 bases, 16 bases remained unmatched. In germline, CDR1 is LNHNV, CDR2 YYDKDF (reference sequence). The CDR3 loop spans 18 amino acids. The chain recombines TRBV15 with TRBJ2-7, with 14 bases fitting TRBD2. This material consisted of peripheral blood, taken 28 days after the second dose of the MenACWY control vaccine. The TCR sequence derives from an adult who received the MenACWY meningococcal vaccine as a control. CDR3 in DNA: TGTGCCACCAGCTCGGGACTAGCGGGAGTTGGGGGTTTGGGAGAGCAGTACTTC. Amino acid sequence: CATSSGLAGVGGLGEQYF. The variable domain in full, completed from reference TRBV15 and TRBJ2-7, reads DAMVIQNPRYQVTQFGKPVTLSCSQTLNHNVMYWYQQKSSQAPKLLFHYYDKDFNNEADTPDNFQSRRPNTSFCFLDIRSPGLGDTAMYLCATSSGLAGVGGLGEQYFGPGTRLTVT.